Detailed here is one TCR beta chain. Its antigen is undetermined. V shed 0 bases and J shed 2 bases, with 8 bases lying between them. Germline CDR1 SGHRS, CDR2 YFSETQ. The CDR3 spans 15 residues. The donors comprised healthy bone marrow donors. Researchers ran the PCR with 60 Vbeta and 13 Jbeta primers. The data were produced by immunoSEQ multiplex PCR, yet TCRdb's version contains in-frame clones alone and is incomplete. The repertoire has some 250,000 clones, roughly four fifths of them found once; the top ten carry around 8%. This entry comes from a study of cytomegalovirus exposure and HLA in healthy donors. Study at large: The Caucasian-associated ancestry cluster contained 81% of the roughly 370 genotyped donors.

Notes on the study in general: Later analysis identified 15,000 to 20,000 TCR beta sequences associated with HLA alleles, using a false discovery rate threshold of 0.05.

What was sequenced was PBMCs. The rearrangement links TRBV5-1 to TRBJ2-2; D might be TRBD2 (5 bases). This TCR derives from a woman aged 60-70 years in good health and CMV-seropositive. The CDR3 nucleotides are TGCGCCAGCAGCTTGGGGAGCGGTAACACCGGGGAGCTGTTTTTT. This codes for CASSLGSGNTGELFF. The full variable domain, its missing parts supplied by reference TRBV5-1 and TRBJ2-2, is KAGVTQTPRYLIKTRGQQVTLSCSPISGHRSVSWYQQTPGQGLQFLFEYFSETQRNKGNFPGRFSGRQFSNSRSEMNVSTLELGDSALYLCASSLGSGNTGELFFGEGSRLTVL.